The entry below gives a single TCR beta chain sequence along with its context. Its antigen remains unknown. This sample stems from a study of cytomegalovirus exposure and HLA in healthy donors. Study-wide context: Previous work identified roughly 110 million unique TCR beta sequences from around 200 million T cells. Study-level findings and limits: Later examination showed HLA-associated TCR beta chains had greater clonal expansion than equally common others. Compared with the roughly 700-donor mean, an Asian-associated ancestry cluster reportedly had fewer N-insertions, according to a later analysis.

Germline assignment: CDR1 SGHTA and CDR2 FQGNSA. The CDR3 is 16 residues long. The V gene end was trimmed by 5 bases and the J gene end by 4 bases; junction bases not matched to a gene: 9. The study ran its PCR with 60 Vbeta and 13 Jbeta primers. Clones were read by immunoSEQ multiplex PCR, and TCRdb kept only the in-frame ones, dropping some. Its clone listing holds over 55,000 clones. Sequencing used PBMCs. The genes are TRBV7-2 and TRBJ1-5, with TRBD1 identical over 9 bases. This sequence originates from a boy younger than 18 in good health and CMV-seronegative. CDR3 nucleotide sequence: TGTGCCAGCAGCCTAACGACAGGGGGAGCAAATCAGCCCCAGCATTTT. Its protein product is CASSLTTGGANQPQHF. Full variable domain (missing parts from reference TRBV7-2 and TRBJ1-5): GAGVSQSPSNKVTEKGKDVELRCDPISGHTALYWYRQSLGQGLEFLIYFQGNSAPDKSGLPSDRFSAERTGGSVSTLTIQRTQQEDSAVYLCASSLTTGGANQPQHFGDGTRLSIL.